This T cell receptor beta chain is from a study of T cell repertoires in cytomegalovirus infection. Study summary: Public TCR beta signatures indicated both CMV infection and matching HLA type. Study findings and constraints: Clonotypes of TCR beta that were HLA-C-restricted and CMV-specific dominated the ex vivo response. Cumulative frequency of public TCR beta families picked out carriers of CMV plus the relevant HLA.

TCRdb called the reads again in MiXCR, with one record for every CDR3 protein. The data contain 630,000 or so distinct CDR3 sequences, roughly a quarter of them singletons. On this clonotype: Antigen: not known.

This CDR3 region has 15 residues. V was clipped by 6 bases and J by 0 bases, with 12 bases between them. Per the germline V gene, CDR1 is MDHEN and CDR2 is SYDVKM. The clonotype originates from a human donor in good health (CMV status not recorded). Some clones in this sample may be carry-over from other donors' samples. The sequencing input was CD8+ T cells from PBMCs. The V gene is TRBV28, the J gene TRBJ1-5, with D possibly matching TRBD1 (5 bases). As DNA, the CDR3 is TGTGCCAGCAGACCCGCGGGGGTTAGCAATCAGCCCCAGCATTTT. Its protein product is CASRPAGVSNQPQHF.